Each of the 24 T cell receptor beta chains below was sequenced from the same sample in a study of control samples from healthy donors and cancer patients. The assay was immunoSEQ multiplex PCR, and TCRdb's table has in-frame clones only and misses some. The sample records 110,000 or so clones, about four fifths being singletons. Sequencing was carried out using blood. The origin of the receptors is a woman aged 50 to 60 in good health.

The chain combines TRBV3-1 (or the pseudogene TRBV3-2) with TRBJ2-2; no clear D gene. This CDR3 is built from 13 residues. Germline loops: CDR1 LGHDT, CDR2 YNNKEL (reference sequence). Trimming removed 4 bases at V and 4 bases at J, with 7 bases between. As DNA, the CDR3 is TGTGCCAGCAGCCCCGCCTCCACCGGGGAGCTGTTTTTT. Encoded protein: CASSPASTGELFF.

This chain links TRBV5-1 with TRBJ2-1; a weak D match, TRBD2 (5 bases). In germline, CDR1 is SGHRS, CDR2 YFSETQ. V was trimmed by 5 bases and J by 3 bases, leaving 15 bases between them. This CDR3 is built from 15 residues. The CDR3 DNA reads TGCGCCAGCAGTTCCACTGGACTGGACTACAATGAGCAGTTCTTC. Protein product: CASSSTGLDYNEQFF.

This clone showed up just once. This sequence joins TRBV2 and TRBJ1-1; D ambiguous. Trimming cost V 6 bases and J 0 bases, with 8 bases left between them. The CDR3 covers 13 residues. Germline CDR1 reads SNHLY; CDR2 reads FYNNEI. CDR3 sequence: CASRADMNTEAFF. For the CDR3, the DNA is TGTGCCAGCAGAGCAGACATGAACACTGAAGCTTTCTTT.

This chain links TRBV5-1 with TRBJ2-2; 9 bases are a match to TRBD1. The CDR3 consists of 15 residues. After removal of 7 bases from V and 5 bases from J, the junction contained 9 bases not matched to a gene. The V gene's germline CDR1 is SGHRS and CDR2 YFSETQ. Here the CDR3 DNA reads TGCGCCAGCGTTACAGGGGGCGCGGGGACCGGGGAGCTGTTTTTT. Residues: CASVTGGAGTGELFF.

The chain uses TRBV5-5 and TRBJ2-7; the D gene is possibly TRBD1 (5 bases). Germline CDR1 SGHKS, CDR2 YYEKEE (reference sequence). V was clipped by 1 base and J by 8 bases, with 10 bases between them. CDR3 length: 12 residues. DNA for the CDR3: TGTGCCAGCAGCTTGTCAGGGTTGCAGCAGTACTTC. Amino acids: CASSLSGLQQYF. Full variable domain (remainder filled in from reference TRBV5-5 and TRBJ2-7): DAGVTQSPTHLIKTRGQQVTLRCSPISGHKSVSWYQQVLGQGPQFIFQYYEKEERGRGNFPDRFSARQFPNYSSELNVNALLLGDSALYLCASSLSGLQQYFGPGTRLTVT.

J is TRBJ1-2 and V is TRBV14, with no clear D. The V gene lost 4 bases and the J gene lost 8 bases, with 20 bases spanning the gap. In germline, CDR1 is SGHDN, CDR2 FVKESK. CDR3 size: 15 residues. The CDR3 protein is CASSPDLTDIGGYTF. The CDR3 DNA reads as TGTGCCAGCAGCCCCGATCTTACAGACATTGGGGGCTACACCTTC. Variable domain in full (rest from reference TRBV14 and TRBJ1-2): EAGVTQFPSHSVIEKGQTVTLRCDPISGHDNLYWYRRVMGKEIKFLLHFVKESKQDESGMPNNRFLAERTGGTYSTLKVQPAELEDSGVYFCASSPDLTDIGGYTFGSGTRLTVV.

The chain has TRBV18 and TRBJ2-3; 7 nucleotides match TRBD1. CDR1 is KGHSH and CDR2 is LQKENI in the germline V gene. V was clipped by 8 bases and J by 1 base; unmatched bases: 6. The CDR3 spans 14 residues. CDR3 amino acids: CASQGQRGTDTQYF. CDR3 nucleotides: TGTGCCAGCCAGGGACAGAGAGGCACAGATACGCAGTATTTT.

The gene calls are TRBV7-9 and TRBJ1-2, with 11 bases aligning to TRBD1. With V trimmed by 3 bases and J by 7 bases, 7 bases remained unmatched. The CDR3 extends over 15 amino acids. Germline V gene data show CDR1 as SEHNR and CDR2 as FQNEAQ (reference sequence). The CDR3 loop is CASSFGTGGFSGYTF. CDR3 DNA sequence: TGTGCCAGCAGCTTCGGGACAGGGGGTTTCTCTGGCTACACCTTC. The whole variable domain, remainder taken from reference TRBV7-9 and TRBJ1-2, is DTGVSQNPRHKITKRGQNVTFRCDPISEHNRLYWYRQTLGQGPEFLTYFQNEAQLEKSRLLSDRFSAERPKGSFSTLEIQRTEQGDSAMYLCASSFGTGGFSGYTFGSGTRLTVV.

The genes are TRBV29-1 and TRBJ2-2, with 7 bases aligning to TRBD1. This CDR3 is built from 14 residues. Looked up from germline, CDR1 is SQVTM and CDR2 is ANQGSEA. V lost 7 bases to trimming and J lost 6 bases; unmatched junction nucleotides: 11. For the CDR3, the DNA is TGCAGCGCGCAACCTGACAGGGACGCCGGGGAGCTGTTTTTT. It specifies CSAQPDRDAGELFF.

This clone appeared once. This sequence joins TRBV27 and TRBJ1-5; D is ambiguous. Per germline, CDR1 MNHEY and CDR2 SMNVEV (reference sequence). V was trimmed by 8 bases and J by 3 bases, leaving 11 bases between them. The CDR3 has 13 residues. CDR3 bases: TGTGCCAGCCGAGACGGCCTCAATCAGCCCCAGCATTTT. Its protein product is CASRDGLNQPQHF.

Turning to this clone: The germline gene is not matched at one end of the junction; a read error may be the cause. The CDR3 loop is CASSVAVIGEQFF. For the CDR3, the DNA is TGTGCCAGCAGCGTAGCCGTTATCGGGGAGCAGTTCTTC. This chain uses TRBV7-2 with TRBJ2-1; D gene unclear. This CDR3 is built from 13 residues. CDR1 and CDR2 from the germline V gene are SGHTA and FQGNSA.

This chain connects TRBV27 to TRBJ2-3; D could derive from TRBD1 or TRBD2 (7 bases each). Germline CDR1 reads MNHEY; CDR2 reads SMNVEV (reference sequence). The CDR3 covers 15 residues. V was pared by 8 bases and J by 5 bases, with 20 bases between. This CDR3 reads CASGPRGGAGDTQYF. CDR3 nucleotide sequence: TGTGCCAGCGGTCCCAGGGGGGGGGCGGGAGATACGCAGTATTTT.

This clone showed up just a few times. J is TRBJ1-5 and V is TRBV5-5; 9 bases line up with TRBD1. The germline V gene encodes CDR1 SGHKS and CDR2 YYEKEE (reference sequence). The ends lost 4 bases at V and 0 bases at J; junction bases unmatched: 14. The CDR3 is 19 amino acids. The CDR3 sequence: CASSPFLRDRVVSNQPQHF. CDR3 in DNA: TGTGCCAGCAGCCCATTTCTCCGGGACAGGGTGGTTAGCAATCAGCCCCAGCATTTT.

The chain has TRBV9 and TRBJ1-2; D is perhaps TRBD1 (6 bases). The CDR3 runs 14 residues. The germline V gene encodes CDR1 SGDLS and CDR2 YYNGEE. Trimming left V 6 bases short and J 3 bases short, with 15 bases between. The CDR3 spells CASTLGRGDYGYTF. The CDR3 bases are TGTGCCAGCACCCTAGGGAGGGGGGACTATGGCTACACCTTC.

The chain is built from TRBV15 and TRBJ1-5; D gene unclear. Per germline, CDR1 LNHNV and CDR2 YYDKDF (reference sequence). The ends were cut back, 6 bases at V and 0 bases at J, with 12 bases in the middle. There are 15 residues in the CDR3. The CDR3 protein is CATRGGFYSNQPQHF. The DNA for the CDR3 is TGTGCCACCAGAGGAGGATTCTATAGCAATCAGCCCCAGCATTTT. The whole variable domain, filled in from reference TRBV15 and TRBJ1-5, reads DAMVIQNPRYQVTQFGKPVTLSCSQTLNHNVMYWYQQKSSQAPKLLFHYYDKDFNNEADTPDNFQSRRPNTSFCFLDIRSPGLGDTAMYLCATRGGFYSNQPQHFGDGTRLSIL.

Only one count was recorded for this clone. The rearrangement uses TRBV7-9 and TRBJ1-4; 9 bases are a match to TRBD1. The ends lost 5 bases at V and 4 bases at J; junction bases unmatched: 8. The CDR3 spans 16 residues. CDR1 is SEHNR and CDR2 is FQNEAQ in the germline V gene (reference sequence). CDR3 coding DNA: TGTGCCAGCAGCCCCGGGACAGGGAACTATAATGAAAAACTGTTTTTT. Translated, it gives CASSPGTGNYNEKLFF.

The CDR3, as DNA: TGTGCCAGCAGCGCGGACAGGGCGAACACCGGGGAGCTGTTTTTT. The encoded protein is CASSADRANTGELFF. The chain employs TRBV9 and TRBJ2-2; 8 bases are shared with TRBD1. The V gene end was trimmed by 3 bases and the J gene end by 0 bases; junction bases not matched to a gene: 1. Germline lookup yields CDR1 SGDLS and CDR2 YYNGEE. The CDR3 length is 15 residues.

This chain connects TRBV11-2 to TRBJ1-6, with D possibly being TRBD1 (5 bases). The CDR3 is 15 amino acids. Germline CDR1 is SGHAT and CDR2 is FQNNGV. The germline V and J ends were trimmed by 0 bases and 9 bases, with 12 bases remaining between them. The CDR3 bases are TGTGCCAGCAGCTTAGATAACGGGGCGAGTTCACCCCTCCACTTT. Amino acid sequence: CASSLDNGASSPLHF.

This chain uses TRBV20-1 with TRBJ2-5; D is undetermined. Per the germline V gene, CDR1 is DFQATT and CDR2 is SNEGSKA (reference sequence). This CDR3 region has 10 residues. V shed 1 base and J shed 10 bases, with 7 bases lying between them. The CDR3 region is CSARGFVQYF. CDR3 sequence (DNA): TGCAGTGCTAGAGGGTTCGTCCAGTACTTC.

This clone was detected once. The J gene is TRBJ1-5, the V gene TRBV27; 8 bases map to TRBD1. The CDR3 has 17 amino acids. Germline CDR1 MNHEY, CDR2 SMNVEV (reference sequence). The trim removed 5 bases at V and 2 bases at J, leaving 11 bases unmatched. CDR3 coding DNA: TGTGCCAGCAGTCCACAGGGGGTTCCGTGGGGCAATCAGCCCCAGCATTTT. The encoded protein is CASSPQGVPWGNQPQHF.

This rearrangement joins TRBV5-1 to TRBJ2-5; D is undetermined. The V gene lost 0 bases and the J gene lost 5 bases, with 20 bases spanning the gap. Per the germline V gene, CDR1 is SGHRS and CDR2 is YFSETQ. There are 17 residues in the CDR3. The CDR3 spells CASSLVASTHLKETQYF. CDR3 bases: TGCGCCAGCAGCTTGGTCGCCAGCACCCACTTAAAGGAGACCCAGTACTTC.

The gene calls are TRBV4-2 and TRBJ2-1; D possibly matches TRBD1 or TRBD2 (5 bases each). The CDR3 has 15 amino acids. Trimming shortened V by 1 base and J by 4 bases, and 11 bases separated the two germline ends. CDR1 LGHNA and CDR2 YNFKEQ come from the germline V gene. DNA for the CDR3: TGTGCCAGCAGCCAAGCAGGGACCCTATACAATGAGCAGTTCTTC. Protein product: CASSQAGTLYNEQFF.

The rearrangement uses TRBV12-3 or TRBV12-4 and TRBJ1-5, with D hard to call. CDR3 length: 11 amino acids. V was pared by 3 bases and J by 4 bases, with 1 base between. The CDR3 DNA is TGTGCCAGCAGTTTTAATCAGCCCCAGCATTTT. It codes for CASSFNQPQHF.

The chain has TRBV19 and TRBJ2-7; 16 bases fit TRBD2. CDR3 length: 18 residues. Germline trimming cut 2 bases from V and 2 bases from J; bases unmatched to any gene: 6. Germline V lookup: CDR1 LNHDA, CDR2 SQIVND (reference sequence). CDR3 nucleotides: TGTGCCAGTAGTATACAGGGACTAGCGGGAGGGCCGACCTACGAGCAGTACTTC. Encoded protein: CASSIQGLAGGPTYEQYF.